This T cell receptor beta chain was retrieved from a study of blood T cell repertoires in COVID-19. Looking at the study overall: Samples came from the United States, Italy and Spain, spanning acute and convalescent COVID-19. PBMCs, B-cell-depleted T cells, or T cells were the source of the cDNA or gDNA that made up the material.

The Seattle patients joined while their infection was active and were tracked longitudinally afterward. This clone was counted between two and nine times. In the study's own analysis: Estimation of nucleated cell counts relied on the amplification of reference gene primers. Clones were read by immunoSEQ multiplex PCR, and TCRdb kept only the in-frame ones, dropping some. That table supplies the V and J calls and clone size; D and trimming were determined from the DNA. The sample holds around 150,000 clones, around 92% seen once. Sample: peripheral blood. The TCR was taken from a man aged 25-40 years with COVID-19, enrolled during active disease.

The CDR3 nucleotides are TGTGCCAGCAGCTTGGAACAGAGGGCTGGGTCACCCCTCCACTTT. Encoded protein: CASSLEQRAGSPLHF. J is TRBJ1-6 and V is TRBV5-6; no definite D call. CDR1 and CDR2 from the germline V gene are SGHDT and YYEEEE. There are 15 residues in the CDR3. Between the trimmed V and J ends, which lost 0 bases and 10 bases, there was a span of 14 bases.